Below are 4 T cell receptor beta chains sequenced from a single sample in a study of T-cell reconstitution after alpha-beta-depleted transplantation in children. Preparation of the TCRbeta library involved a method that used unique molecular identifiers. TCRdb itself ran the PCR reads through MiXCR, one entry per CDR3 protein. The sample has approximately 400,000 distinct CDR3 sequences, approximately 10% seen once. The sample in question was PBMCs from the stem cell graft donor, obtained from the stem cell graft. Source of these receptors: a human donor who donated a stem cell graft to a child with acute myeloid leukemia.

This sequence joins TRBV7-2 and TRBJ2-5; D is unresolved. This CDR3 region has 15 residues. Germline CDR1 reads SGHTA; CDR2 reads FQGNSA. Trimming removed 1 base from V and 1 base from J, with 10 bases in between. The CDR3 bases are TGTGCCAGCAGCTTAGAGCCGTTTCCCCAAGAGACCCAGTACTTC. It translates to CASSLEPFPQETQYF.

This clonotype was seen a handful of times. The J gene is TRBJ2-1, the V gene TRBV7-8, with D possibly TRBD2 on 5 matching bases. This CDR3 contains 14 residues. The V gene lost 1 base and the J gene lost 10 bases, with 14 bases spanning the gap. Germline-derived CDR1 and CDR2 are SGHVS and FQNEAQ. CDR3 in amino acids: CASSLGGLSQEQFF. CDR3 nucleotide sequence: TGTGCCAGCAGCTTAGGTGGACTCTCTCAAGAGCAGTTCTTC.

This clonotype was counted only a few times. The CDR3 DNA reads TGTGCCAGCAGCATTCCCGGGACTAGCGCCCATGAGCAGTTCTTC. It codes for CASSIPGTSAHEQFF. This chain links TRBV5-6 with TRBJ2-1, with TRBD2 matching 10 bases. Trimming took 4 bases from V and 8 from J; bases not matched to a gene: 9. This CDR3 has 15 amino acids. Germline V gives CDR1 SGHDT, CDR2 YYEEEE. Full variable domain (rest looked up from reference TRBV5-6 and TRBJ2-1): DAGVTQSPTHLIKTRGQQVTLRCSPKSGHDTVSWYQQALGQGPQFIFQYYEEEERQRGNFPDRFSGHQFPNYSSELNVNALLLGDSALYLCASSIPGTSAHEQFFGPGTRLTVL.

V usage is TRBV9 and J usage is TRBJ1-2, with no clear D. The V gene lost 3 bases and the J gene lost 6 bases, with 9 bases spanning the gap. Germline assignment: CDR1 SGDLS and CDR2 YYNGEE. This CDR3 region has 12 residues. In DNA form, the CDR3 reads TGTGCCAGCAGCGGAGGGTGGGATGGCTACACCTTC. It is translated as CASSGGWDGYTF.